This entry concerns a single T cell receptor beta chain. Selected positively for CCR7 and CD45RO-negative, naive CD8 cells excluded terminally differentiated effector memory CD45RA+ cells. An assay was performed, and its level was deep. The assay was immunoSEQ multiplex PCR, and TCRdb's table has in-frame clones only and misses some. The data contain approximately 2,000,000 clones, 93% of them singletons. These data are taken from a study of shared clonotypes between healthy human individuals. Germline V gene data show CDR1 as SGDLS and CDR2 as YYNGEE. The CDR3 has 14 residues. V was shortened by 4 bases and J by 5 bases, with 15 bases between the two germline ends.

Sequencing used naive CD8+ T cells from PBMCs. This receptor was obtained from a man younger than 30 in good health. Some clones in this sample may be carry-over from other donors' samples. This chain connects TRBV9 to TRBJ2-5; the D gene is possibly TRBD2 (5 bases). The CDR3 DNA follows: TGTGCCAGCAGCCCGCTCGGGGTAAGGGAGACCCAGTACTTC. This encodes CASSPLGVRETQYF.